This TCR beta chain appears in the sequencing data of a study of blood T cell repertoires in COVID-19. Per the study methods: The authors estimated nucleated cell counts from reference gene primer amplification. The repertoire was sequenced with immunoSEQ multiplex PCR; TCRdb's copy has only in-frame clones and lacks some. Clone size and the V and J calls come from that table; the DNA yielded D and trimming. This table has some 150,000 clones, roughly 79% appearing once. All recovered Cohort 3 donors got two negative PCRs, got clearance, or saw symptom resolution. The TCR originated in a woman aged 45-65 years who had recovered from COVID-19. The material sequenced was PBMCs or T cells enriched from blood (not recorded which).

CDR3: CASSTGGTRTTDTQYF. The CDR3 coding sequence is TGTGCCAGCAGCACAGGGGGGACTCGAACAACAGATACGCAGTATTTT. The rearrangement uses TRBV9 and TRBJ2-3, with TRBD1 matching over 8 bases. The germline V gene encodes CDR1 SGDLS and CDR2 YYNGEE. After removal of 4 bases from V and 3 bases from J, the junction contained 10 bases not matched to a gene. The CDR3 consists of 16 residues.